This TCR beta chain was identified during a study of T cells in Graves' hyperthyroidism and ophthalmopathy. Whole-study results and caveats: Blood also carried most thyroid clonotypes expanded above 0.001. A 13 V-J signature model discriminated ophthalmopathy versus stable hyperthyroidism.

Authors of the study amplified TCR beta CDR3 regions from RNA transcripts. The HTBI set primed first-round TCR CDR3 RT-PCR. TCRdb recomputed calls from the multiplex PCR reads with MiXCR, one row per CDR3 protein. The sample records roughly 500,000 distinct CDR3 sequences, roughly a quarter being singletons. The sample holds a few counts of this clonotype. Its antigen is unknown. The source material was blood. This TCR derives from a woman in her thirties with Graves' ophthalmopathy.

CDR3 amino acids: CASSTGHANTEAFF. The CDR3 nucleotides read TGTGCCAGCAGTACGGGACACGCGAACACTGAAGCTTTCTTT. This chain connects TRBV12-3 or TRBV12-4 to TRBJ1-1, with a possible D match to TRBD1 (6 bases). Trimming took off 5 bases at V and 1 base at J, with 11 bases between the two ends. This CDR3 comprises 14 residues.